This paragraph covers one T cell receptor (beta chain) sequence. Its antigen is as yet unknown. A much larger clone sits a single nucleotide away, making a read error possible. This sample is part of a study of Graves' ophthalmopathy and Graves' hyperthyroidism. Study-wide results and caveats: As the model predicted ophthalmopathy progression, it achieved a sensitivity of nearly 71% and a specificity of 72.22%. Most expanded clonotypes in thyroid above 0.001 frequency also showed up in blood.

Certain patients were not enrolled. These were patients with other autoimmune diseases, uncontrolled infections, pregnancy or lactation. The PBMCs used were ones drawn from approximately 10 ml of fresh peripheral blood. CDR3 regions of TCR beta were amplified from RNA transcripts. In the first round, RT-PCR was carried out with HTBI primers, and a multiplex PCR formed the second round. TCRdb reanalysed the multiplex PCR reads using MiXCR and keeps one entry per CDR3 protein. Among some 48,000 distinct CDR3 sequences, about 50% were seen once, and the ten largest hold around 23%. This clonotype was obtained from an adult man with Graves' ophthalmopathy. Sequenced input: peripheral blood.

Written as DNA, the CDR3 is TGTGCCAGCAGTTTAATTTCGATGTACAATTGGGACGAGCAGTACTTC. This codes for CASSLISMYNWDEQYF. The rearrangement uses TRBV28 and TRBJ2-7, with D uncertain. V shed 2 bases and J shed 5 bases, with 19 bases lying between them. Germline V gene lookup returns CDR1 MDHEN and CDR2 SYDVKM. This CDR3 comprises 16 residues.